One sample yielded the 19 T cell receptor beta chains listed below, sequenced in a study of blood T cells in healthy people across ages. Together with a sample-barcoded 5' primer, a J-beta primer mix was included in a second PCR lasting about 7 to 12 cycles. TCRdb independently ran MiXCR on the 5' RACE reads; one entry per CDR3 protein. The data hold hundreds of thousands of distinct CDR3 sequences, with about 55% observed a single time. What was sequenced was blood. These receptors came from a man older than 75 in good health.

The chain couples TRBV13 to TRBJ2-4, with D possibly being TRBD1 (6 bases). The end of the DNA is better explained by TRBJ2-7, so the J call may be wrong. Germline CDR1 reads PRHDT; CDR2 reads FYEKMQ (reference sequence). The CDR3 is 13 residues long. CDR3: CASSPMDSYEQYF. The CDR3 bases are TGTGCCAGCAGCCCAATGGACAGCTACGAGCAGTACTTC.

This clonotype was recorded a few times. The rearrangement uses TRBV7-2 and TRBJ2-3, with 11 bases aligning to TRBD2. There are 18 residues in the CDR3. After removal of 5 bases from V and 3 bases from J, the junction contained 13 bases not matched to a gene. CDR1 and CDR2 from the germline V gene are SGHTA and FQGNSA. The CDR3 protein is CASSPRPSSGRRTDTQYF. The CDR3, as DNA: TGTGCCAGCAGCCCGAGACCCTCTAGCGGGAGGCGAACAGATACGCAGTATTTT.

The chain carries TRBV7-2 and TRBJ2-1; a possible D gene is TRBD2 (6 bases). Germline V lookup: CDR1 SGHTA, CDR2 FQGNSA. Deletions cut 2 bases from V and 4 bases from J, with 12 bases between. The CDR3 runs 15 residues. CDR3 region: CASSLISSGYNEQFF. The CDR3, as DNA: TGTGCCAGCAGCTTAATTAGTAGCGGATACAATGAGCAGTTCTTC.

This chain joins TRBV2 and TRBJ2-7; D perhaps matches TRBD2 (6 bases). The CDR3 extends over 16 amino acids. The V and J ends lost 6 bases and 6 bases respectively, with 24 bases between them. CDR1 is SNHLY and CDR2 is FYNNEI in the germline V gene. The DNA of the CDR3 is TGTGCCAGCAGGGCGACTTGGACTCCGGAGGGTTCCGAGCAGTACTTC. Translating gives CASRATWTPEGSEQYF.

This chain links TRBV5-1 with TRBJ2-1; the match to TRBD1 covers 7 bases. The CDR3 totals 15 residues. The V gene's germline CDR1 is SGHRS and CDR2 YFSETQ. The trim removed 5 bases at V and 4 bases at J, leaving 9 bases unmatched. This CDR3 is CASRTGTAKYNEQFF. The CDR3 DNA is TGCGCCAGCAGAACAGGGACAGCGAAATACAATGAGCAGTTCTTC.

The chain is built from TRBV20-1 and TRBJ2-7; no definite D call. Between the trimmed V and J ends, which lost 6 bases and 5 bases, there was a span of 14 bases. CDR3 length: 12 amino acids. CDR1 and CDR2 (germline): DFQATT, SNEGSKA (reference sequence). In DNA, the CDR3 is TGCAGTGCACCTCTCCTTCTTGACGAGCAGTACTTC. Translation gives CSAPLLLDEQYF.

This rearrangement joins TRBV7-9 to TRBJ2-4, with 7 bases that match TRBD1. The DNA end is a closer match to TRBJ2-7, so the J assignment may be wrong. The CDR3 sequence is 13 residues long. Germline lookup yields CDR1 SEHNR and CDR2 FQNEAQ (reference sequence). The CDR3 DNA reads TGTGCCAGCAGCATACGACAGGGTTACGAGCAGTACTTC. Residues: CASSIRQGYEQYF.

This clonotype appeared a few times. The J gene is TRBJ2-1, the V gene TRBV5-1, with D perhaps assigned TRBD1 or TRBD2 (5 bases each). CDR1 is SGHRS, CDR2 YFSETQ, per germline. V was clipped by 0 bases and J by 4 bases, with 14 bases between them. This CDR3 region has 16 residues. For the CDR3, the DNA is TGCGCCAGCAGCTTGGTGGAGTCCTGGGGGTACAATGAGCAGTTCTTC. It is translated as CASSLVESWGYNEQFF.

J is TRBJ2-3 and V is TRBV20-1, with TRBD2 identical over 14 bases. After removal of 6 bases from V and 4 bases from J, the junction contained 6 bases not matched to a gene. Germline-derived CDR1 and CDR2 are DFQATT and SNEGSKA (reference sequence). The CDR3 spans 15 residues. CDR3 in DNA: TGCAGTGCCGCTGGGACTAGCGGGAGTCCAGATACGCAGTATTTT. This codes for CSAAGTSGSPDTQYF.

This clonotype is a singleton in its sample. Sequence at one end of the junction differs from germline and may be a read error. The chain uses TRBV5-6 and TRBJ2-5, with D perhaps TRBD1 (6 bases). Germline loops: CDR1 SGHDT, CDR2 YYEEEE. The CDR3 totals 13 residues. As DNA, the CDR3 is TGTGTCAGCAGCTTGACAGGTACGGGTGAGCAGTACTTC. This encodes CVSSLTGTGEQYF.

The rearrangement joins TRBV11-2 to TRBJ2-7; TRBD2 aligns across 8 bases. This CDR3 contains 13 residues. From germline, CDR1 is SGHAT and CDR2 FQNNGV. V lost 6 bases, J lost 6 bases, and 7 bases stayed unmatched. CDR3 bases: TGTGCCAGCAGTCCCGCACGGGGGGGCGAGCAGTACTTC. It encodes CASSPARGGEQYF.

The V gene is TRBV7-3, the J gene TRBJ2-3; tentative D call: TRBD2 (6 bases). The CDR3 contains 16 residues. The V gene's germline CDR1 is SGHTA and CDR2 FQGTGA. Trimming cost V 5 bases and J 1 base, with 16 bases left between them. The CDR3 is CASSANPGTGTDTQYF. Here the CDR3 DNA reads TGTGCCAGCAGCGCCAACCCCGGGACTGGCACAGATACGCAGTATTTT.

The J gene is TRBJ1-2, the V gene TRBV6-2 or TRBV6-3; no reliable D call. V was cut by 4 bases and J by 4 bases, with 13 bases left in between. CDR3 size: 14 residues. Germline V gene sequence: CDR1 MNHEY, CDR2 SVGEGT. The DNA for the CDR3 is TGTGCCAGCAGTTTAGCGGGAGTGCTCTATGGCTACACCTTC. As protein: CASSLAGVLYGYTF.

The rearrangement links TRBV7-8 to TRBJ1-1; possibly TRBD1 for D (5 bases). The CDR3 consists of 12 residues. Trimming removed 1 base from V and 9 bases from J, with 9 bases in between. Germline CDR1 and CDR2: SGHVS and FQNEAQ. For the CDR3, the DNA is TGTGCCAGCAGCTTAGAGGGGATGAAAGCTTTCTTT. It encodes CASSLEGMKAFF.

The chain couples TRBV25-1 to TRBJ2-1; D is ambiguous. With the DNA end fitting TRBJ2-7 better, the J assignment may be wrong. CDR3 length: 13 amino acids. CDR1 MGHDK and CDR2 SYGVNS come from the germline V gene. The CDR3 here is CASSEYTYNEQYF. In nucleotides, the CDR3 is TGTGCCAGCAGTGAATACACTTACAATGAGCAGTACTTC.

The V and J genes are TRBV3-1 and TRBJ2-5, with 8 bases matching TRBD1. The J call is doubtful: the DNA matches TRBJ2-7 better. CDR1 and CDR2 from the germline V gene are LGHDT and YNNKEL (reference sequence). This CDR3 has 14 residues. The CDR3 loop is CASSQVDRGNEQYF. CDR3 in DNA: TGTGCCAGCAGCCAAGTAGACAGGGGTAACGAGCAGTACTTC.

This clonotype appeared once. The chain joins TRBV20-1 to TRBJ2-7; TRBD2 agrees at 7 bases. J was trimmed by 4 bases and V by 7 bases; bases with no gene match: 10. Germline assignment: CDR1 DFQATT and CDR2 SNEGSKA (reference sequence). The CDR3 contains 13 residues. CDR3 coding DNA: TGCAGTGTTAGGGGAGGGACGGGTTACGAGCAGTACTTC. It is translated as CSVRGGTGYEQYF.

This CDR3 reads CASRGDRNTQYF. In nucleotides, the CDR3 is TGTGCCAGCAGGGGTGATCGGAATACGCAGTATTTT. The genes are TRBV4-2 and TRBJ2-3; D call uncertain. This CDR3 spans 12 amino acids. Deletions cut 6 bases from V and 7 bases from J, with 11 bases between. The germline V gene has CDR1 LGHNA and CDR2 YNFKEQ.

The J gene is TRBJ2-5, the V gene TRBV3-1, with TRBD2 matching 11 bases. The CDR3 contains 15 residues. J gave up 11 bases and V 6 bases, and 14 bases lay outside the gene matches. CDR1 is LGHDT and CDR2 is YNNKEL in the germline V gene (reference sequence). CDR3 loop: CASSDIAGGRSEQYF. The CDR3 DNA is TGTGCCAGCAGTGACATAGCGGGAGGGCGCAGTGAGCAGTACTTC.